One and the same sample provided the 10 T cell receptor beta chains below, sequenced in a study of molecular identifiers for immune sequencing clone quantification. TCRdb analysed the PCR reads with MiXCR anew, one entry per CDR3 protein. The sample contains roughly 630,000 distinct CDR3 sequences, 25% of which appear only once. Sequencing was performed on naive CD8+ T cells from blood, with Jurkat cell RNA spiked in. Specified subset: FACS-sorted CD8+CD4-CCR7+CD45RA+ naive T cells. These receptors all stem from a human donor in good health. Some libraries in this study had Jurkat cell RNA spiked in.

This clonotype was seen more than once but under ten times. This chain uses TRBV29-1 with TRBJ2-7; the match to TRBD1 covers 8 bases. V lost 6 bases, J lost 0 bases, and 4 bases stayed unmatched. Germline values: CDR1 SQVTM, CDR2 ANQGSEA. The CDR3 runs 13 residues. The CDR3 loop reads CSVIDRGSYEQYF. The CDR3 DNA reads as TGCAGCGTAATAGACAGGGGCTCCTACGAGCAGTACTTC.

This clonotype was observed a few times. The V call is TRBV20-1, the J call TRBJ2-1; 10 bases are shared with TRBD2. The germline V gene has CDR1 DFQATT and CDR2 SNEGSKA (reference sequence). V shed 4 bases and J 4 bases; nucleotides not matched to a gene: 4. CDR3 length: 14 amino acids. CDR3 bases: TGCAGTGCTAAGCCGGGACTAGCGTACAATGAGCAGTTCTTC. Translating it yields CSAKPGLAYNEQFF.

The V and J genes are TRBV7-2 and TRBJ2-7; TRBD1 aligns across 7 bases. CDR3 length: 15 residues. Germline CDR1 is SGHTA and CDR2 is FQGNSA. V lost 7 bases and J lost 3; bases outside the gene matches: 12. Here the CDR3 reads CASNHGPGQIYEQYF. As DNA, the CDR3 is TGTGCCAGCAACCACGGGCCGGGACAGATCTACGAGCAGTACTTC.

This clonotype was observed many times. CDR3 protein: CASSQDEGLRYTF. Written as DNA, the CDR3 is TGTGCCAGCAGCCAAGATGAGGGGCTCCGCTACACCTTC. The chain joins TRBV4-2 to TRBJ1-2; maybe TRBD1 (5 bases). Germline loops: CDR1 LGHNA, CDR2 YNFKEQ. This CDR3 has 13 amino acids. V shed 0 bases and J shed 9 bases, with 11 bases lying between them.

This chain joins TRBV19 and TRBJ2-7; 7 nucleotides line up with TRBD2. The CDR3 sequence is 15 residues long. Trimming cost V 3 bases and J 1 base; bases outside gene matches: 6. Germline CDR1 is LNHDA and CDR2 is SQIVND (reference sequence). Here the CDR3 reads CASSIGGISSYEQYF. As DNA, the CDR3 is TGTGCCAGTAGTATCGGGGGGATTAGTTCCTACGAGCAGTACTTC.

In this sample, this clonotype turned up a few times. The chain joins TRBV12-5 to TRBJ1-4, with TRBD1 identical over 10 bases. This CDR3 has 15 residues. The trim removed 6 bases at V and 6 bases at J, leaving 7 bases unmatched. CDR1 and CDR2 (germline): LGHNT, FRNRAP. The CDR3 DNA sequence: TGTGCTAGTGGCCTCCTTGGGACAGGGGATGAAAAACTGTTTTTT. It is translated as CASGLLGTGDEKLFF.

Concerning this clonotype itself: This likely comes from a read error, as the CDR3 has no conserved phenylalanine or tryptophan at its end. The chain links TRBV4-1 to TRBJ2-7, with 7 bases identical to TRBD2. Losses at the gene ends were 0 bases for V and 4 bases for J; bases not matched to a gene: 3. Germline values: CDR1 MGHRA, CDR2 YSYEKL. The CDR3 is made up of 14 amino acids. The CDR3 coding sequence is TGCGCCAGCAGCCAAGAAGCGGGGAGGTACGAGCAGTACTCC. Protein product: CASSQEAGRYEQYS.

Worth noting for this clonotype: This may be a read error: a much more frequent sequence differs by one nucleotide. This sequence joins TRBV5-1 and TRBJ1-1, with D possibly being TRBD1 (6 bases). Germline CDR1 is SGHRS and CDR2 is YFSETQ. This CDR3 is built from 14 residues. The CDR3 here is CASSLVGGLTEALF. CDR3 coding DNA: TGCGCCAGCAGCTTGGTCGGGGGGCTCACTGAAGCTCTCTTT.

This clonotype was picked up a small number of times. The rearrangement uses TRBV14 and TRBJ2-7; D is uncertain. V was cut by 4 bases and J by 2 bases, with 12 bases left in between. Germline V gene sequence: CDR1 SGHDN, CDR2 FVKESK. The CDR3 is 14 amino acids. Written as DNA, the CDR3 is TGTGCCAGCAGCCGCAGCGATGGGACCTACGAGCAGTACTTC. Encoded protein: CASSRSDGTYEQYF.

The chain has TRBV9 and TRBJ2-7; D remains ambiguous. This CDR3 is 15 amino acids long. With 4 bases removed from V and 1 base from J, the gap between germline ends came to 15 bases. Germline V gives CDR1 SGDLS, CDR2 YYNGEE. CDR3 nucleotide sequence: TGTGCCAGCAGCCCCTTGGGAACGCCATCCTACGAGCAGTACTTC. Its translation: CASSPLGTPSYEQYF.